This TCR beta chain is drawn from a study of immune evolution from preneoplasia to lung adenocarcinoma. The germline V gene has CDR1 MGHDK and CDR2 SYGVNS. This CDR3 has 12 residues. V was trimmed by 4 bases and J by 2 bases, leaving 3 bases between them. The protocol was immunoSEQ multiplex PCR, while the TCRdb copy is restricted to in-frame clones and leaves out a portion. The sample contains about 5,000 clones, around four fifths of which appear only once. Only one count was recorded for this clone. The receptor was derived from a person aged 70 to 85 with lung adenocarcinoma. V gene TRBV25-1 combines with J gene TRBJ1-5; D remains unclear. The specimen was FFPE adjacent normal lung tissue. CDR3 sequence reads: CASSAGNQPQHF. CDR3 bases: TGTGCCAGCAGTGCCGGCAATCAGCCCCAGCATTTT. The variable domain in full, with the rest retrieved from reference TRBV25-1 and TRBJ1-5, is EADIYQTPRYLVIGTGKKITLECSQTMGHDKMYWYQQDPGMELHLIHYSYGVNSTEKGDLSSESTVSRIRTEHFPLTLESARPSHTSQYLCASSAGNQPQHFGDGTRLSIL.